This TCR beta chain was recovered during a study of blood T cell repertoires in COVID-19. Some clones are missing from TCRdb's copy, which holds only in-frame ones; the method was immunoSEQ multiplex PCR. The data hold approximately 280,000 clones, with 85% to 90% observed a single time. There are 15 residues in the CDR3. The clonotype comes from a man aged 40-49 years with acute or convalescent COVID-19. Input material: peripheral blood. V is TRBV21-1 and J is TRBJ1-5. TRBV21-1 is shown as a pseudogene. The CDR3, as DNA: TGTGCCAGCAGCATAAAGAGGCGGGAGGGCCAGCCCCAGCATTTT. As protein: CASSIKRREGQPQHF.